Following are 24 T cell receptor beta chains from one sample sequenced in a study of blood T cell repertoires in COVID-19. This table comes from immunoSEQ multiplex PCR, and its TCRdb copy is limited to in-frame clones, with some not included. Counted here are some 180,000 clones, more than 70% occurring once; the ten biggest clones make up around 2.1%. Sequenced: peripheral blood. Receptors originate from a man aged 50-60 years who had recovered from COVID-19.

The V call is TRBV27, the J call TRBJ1-5; no definite D call. CDR1 is MNHEY, CDR2 SMNVEV, per germline (reference sequence). The CDR3 totals 13 residues. V lost 3 bases, J lost 3 bases, and 6 bases lay in between. The CDR3 region has the DNA TGTGCCAGCAGTTTCGGTCCCAATCAGCCCCAGCATTTT. Translated, it gives CASSFGPNQPQHF.

This chain uses TRBV27 with TRBJ2-7; TRBD1 agrees at 7 bases. Germline trimming cut 3 bases from V and 7 bases from J; bases unmatched to any gene: 9. Per germline, CDR1 MNHEY and CDR2 SMNVEV (reference sequence). The CDR3 runs to 14 residues. Here the CDR3 reads CASSFLRTGWEQYF. The CDR3, as DNA: TGTGCCAGCAGTTTCCTCCGGACAGGTTGGGAGCAGTACTTC.

The chain carries TRBV18 and TRBJ1-1; D not certain. The germline gives CDR1 KGHSH, CDR2 LQKENI. The CDR3 is 14 amino acids. V was cut by 2 bases and J by 6 bases, with 13 bases left in between. The CDR3 bases are TGTGCCAGCTCACCAAAGGCGGGGAGGTCTGAAGCTTTCTTT. Protein product: CASSPKAGRSEAFF.

DNA for the CDR3: TGCAGCGTTGAAGATCCACAGCGGAGTTACAATGAGCAGTTCTTC. Translation: CSVEDPQRSYNEQFF. The V call is TRBV29-1, the J call TRBJ2-1; D might be TRBD2 (5 bases). The CDR3 is made up of 15 amino acids. Germline V gene lookup returns CDR1 SQVTM and CDR2 ANQGSEA. The V end was cut by 0 bases, the J end by 4 bases, with 13 bases between.

The rearrangement links TRBV27 to TRBJ2-2, with 11 bases identical to TRBD1. Germline-derived CDR1 and CDR2 are MNHEY and SMNVEV (reference sequence). This CDR3 is 14 amino acids long. V dropped 9 bases and J dropped 3; count of bases not matched to a gene: 3. The chain's CDR3 is CASRDRGYTGELFF. The CDR3 coding sequence is TGTGCCAGTCGGGACAGGGGGTACACCGGGGAGCTGTTTTTT.

The CDR3 protein is CASSQGLVNTQYF. In nucleotides, the CDR3 is TGTGCCAGCAGTCAGGGGTTAGTGAATACGCAGTATTTT. The chain links TRBV7-9 to TRBJ2-3; the D gene is possibly TRBD1 (6 bases). This CDR3 spans 13 amino acids. Per germline, CDR1 SEHNR and CDR2 FQNEAQ (reference sequence). Trimming took 6 bases from V and 7 from J, leaving 14 bases between them.

The chain uses TRBV5-8 and TRBJ2-7; a weak D match, TRBD2 (7 bases). This CDR3 has 15 amino acids. V gave up 4 bases and J gave up 1 base, with 15 bases separating them. The germline V gene has CDR1 SGHTS and CDR2 YDEGEE. Here the CDR3 DNA reads TGTGCCAGCAGCCTCCTGGGGGGGGCGTCCTACGAGCAGTACTTC. Its translation: CASSLLGGASYEQYF.

The chain recombines TRBV6-5 with TRBJ1-1, with D unresolved. The CDR3 sequence is 15 residues long. V was clipped by 1 base and J by 0 bases, with 9 bases between them. CDR1 MNHEY and CDR2 SVGAGI come from the germline V gene. CDR3 coding DNA: TGTGCCAGCAGTTACTTTGGAGATATGAACACTGAAGCTTTCTTT. It specifies CASSYFGDMNTEAFF.

Sample share makes this clone medium-sized. The V call is TRBV7-6, the J call TRBJ2-1; D is possibly TRBD1 (6 bases). Trimming stripped 5 bases from V and 10 bases from J, with 9 bases between. CDR1 is SGHVS and CDR2 is FNYEAQ in the germline V gene. This CDR3 has 11 amino acids. The CDR3 protein is CASSAGQEQFF. DNA of the CDR3: TGTGCCAGCAGCGCCGGACAGGAGCAGTTCTTC.

This chain uses TRBV2 with TRBJ1-2, with D tentatively TRBD1 (6 bases). Trimming left V 5 bases short and J 8 bases short, with 12 bases between. This CDR3 has 12 residues. Looked up from germline, CDR1 is SNHLY and CDR2 is FYNNEI. The CDR3 protein is CASSNRVWGYTF. Here the CDR3 DNA reads TGTGCCAGCAGTAACAGGGTCTGGGGCTACACCTTC.

The V gene is TRBV27, the J gene TRBJ1-6; 11 bases are a match to TRBD1. CDR3 length: 16 residues. J gave up 10 bases and V 0 bases, and 5 bases lay outside the gene matches. From germline, CDR1 is MNHEY and CDR2 SMNVEV (reference sequence). The CDR3 bases are TGTGCCAGCAGTTTATCTGGGACAGGGGGATACTCACCCCTCCACTTT. This codes for CASSLSGTGGYSPLHF.

V is TRBV5-4 and J is TRBJ2-3; a weak D match, TRBD1 (6 bases). V shed 4 bases and J shed 2 bases, with 14 bases lying between them. The CDR3 has 15 residues. Per germline, CDR1 SGHNT and CDR2 YYREEE (reference sequence). CDR3 coding DNA: TGTGCCAGCAGCCACCCGGGACAATTCACAGATACGCAGTATTTT. Protein: CASSHPGQFTDTQYF. Filled out from reference TRBV5-4 and TRBJ2-3, the complete variable domain reads ETGVTQSPTHLIKTRGQQVTLRCSSQSGHNTVSWYQQALGQGPQFIFQYYREEENGRGNFPPRFSGLQFPNYSSELNVNALELDDSALYLCASSHPGQFTDTQYFGPGTRLTVL.

CDR3 amino acids: CASSRTSGRPEQYF. The DNA of the CDR3 is TGTGCCAGCAGCCGGACTAGCGGGAGACCCGAGCAGTACTTC. The rearrangement uses TRBV3-1 (or the pseudogene TRBV3-2) and TRBJ2-7; 13 positions agree with TRBD2. The germline gives CDR1 LGHDT, CDR2 YNNKEL (reference sequence). The CDR3 covers 14 residues. Losses at the gene ends were 4 bases for V and 6 bases for J; bases not matched to a gene: 3.

The chain employs TRBV28 and TRBJ2-7; 11 nucleotides align to TRBD2. The CDR3 covers 13 residues. Trimming at V came to 10 bases and at J to 3 bases, leaving 5 bases not matched to a gene. Germline V gene lookup returns CDR1 MDHEN and CDR2 SYDVKM. The CDR3 DNA reads TGTGCCACCGTAGCGGGGGGGATCTACGAGCAGTACTTC. Translation gives CATVAGGIYEQYF. The full variable domain, in which reference TRBV28 and TRBJ2-7 provide the parts outside the CDR3, is DVKVTQSSRYLVKRTGEKVFLECVQDMDHENMFWYRQDPGLGLRLIYFSYDVKMKEKGDIPEGYSVSREKKERFSLILESASTNQTSMYLCATVAGGIYEQYFGPGTRLTVT.

The chain links TRBV9 to TRBJ2-3, with TRBD2 identical over 9 bases. The germline V gene encodes CDR1 SGDLS and CDR2 YYNGEE. V was pared by 0 bases and J by 0 bases, with 5 bases of the junction left unmatched. CDR3 length equals 17 residues. The CDR3 protein is CASSVGGAGGSTDTQYF. CDR3 nucleotides: TGTGCCAGCAGCGTAGGTGGAGCGGGGGGAAGCACAGATACGCAGTATTTT.

The chain links TRBV28 to TRBJ1-4; perhaps TRBD1 as D (5 bases). Trimming cost V 2 bases and J 7 bases, with 11 bases left between them. The CDR3 has 14 amino acids. CDR1 is MDHEN, CDR2 SYDVKM, per germline. CDR3 region: CASSLMQGSEKLFF. As DNA, the CDR3 is TGTGCCAGCAGTTTAATGCAGGGCAGTGAAAAACTGTTTTTT.

The gene calls are TRBV30 and TRBJ1-5; no definite D call. V gave up 1 base and J gave up 4 bases, with 5 bases separating them. The CDR3 is 12 residues long. CDR1 is GTSNPN, CDR2 SVGIG, per germline (reference sequence). The CDR3: CAWSAQNQPQHF. The CDR3, as DNA: TGTGCCTGGAGTGCACAGAATCAGCCCCAGCATTTT.

The J gene is TRBJ1-5, the V gene TRBV5-8, with D possibly being TRBD1 (6 bases). The length of the CDR3 is 16 residues. From germline, CDR1 is SGHTS and CDR2 YDEGEE. Trimming removed 0 bases from V and 7 bases from J, with 17 bases in between. DNA of the CDR3: TGTGCCAGCAGCTTGGCTACAGGGACAATGGGGCAGCCCCAGCATTTT. Encoded protein: CASSLATGTMGQPQHF.

This chain uses TRBV5-1 with TRBJ2-3, with 7 positions matching TRBD2. Germline assignment: CDR1 SGHRS and CDR2 YFSETQ. The CDR3 has 14 residues. After removal of 4 bases from V and 0 bases from J, the junction contained 2 bases not matched to a gene. CDR3 in amino acids: CASSHSGSTDTQYF. For the CDR3, the DNA is TGCGCCAGCAGCCATAGCGGGAGCACAGATACGCAGTATTTT.

This chain links TRBV27 with TRBJ1-5; perhaps TRBD1 as D (6 bases). Germline V gives CDR1 MNHEY, CDR2 SMNVEV (reference sequence). V was clipped by 6 bases and J by 5 bases, with 11 bases between them. The length of the CDR3 is 13 residues. CDR3 sequence: CASRQGTYQPQHF. The CDR3 bases are TGTGCCAGCAGGCAGGGGACCTATCAGCCCCAGCATTTT.

The V gene is TRBV24-1, the J gene TRBJ2-7, with D maybe TRBD1 (5 bases). This CDR3 is 16 amino acids long. V was pared by 1 base and J by 3 bases, with 15 bases between. Germline CDR1 KGHDR, CDR2 SFDVKD. The chain's CDR3 is CATSDLGDRGYYEQYF. For the CDR3, the DNA is TGTGCCACCAGTGATTTAGGGGATAGGGGTTACTACGAGCAGTACTTC.

The rearrangement joins TRBV7-2 to TRBJ1-6, with D possibly being TRBD1 (6 bases). The CDR3 runs 16 residues. Germline-derived CDR1 and CDR2 are SGHTA and FQGNSA. V shed 5 bases and J shed 7 bases, with 18 bases lying between them. The CDR3, as DNA: TGTGCCAGCAGCAGACCCCCGGGACAAACGAATTCACCCCTCCACTTT. The encoded protein is CASSRPPGQTNSPLHF.

The gene calls are TRBV21-1 and TRBJ2-7; the DNA was not used to check the table's D call, TRBD2. TRBV21-1 has pseudogene status. This CDR3 is built from 15 residues. The CDR3 spells CASSNWQREYYEQYF. CDR3 DNA sequence: TGTGCCAGCAGCAATTGGCAGCGGGAGTACTACGAGCAGTACTTC.

The rearrangement uses TRBV6-2 or TRBV6-3 and TRBJ2-1, with TRBD2 matching over 8 bases. CDR3 length: 18 amino acids. The V gene's germline CDR1 is MNHEY and CDR2 SVGEGT. Trimming took 2 bases from V and 4 from J; bases not matched to a gene: 13. The CDR3 nucleotides are TGTGCCAGCAGTTACCTCGAGGGCGGGAGGAACCGATACAATGAGCAGTTCTTC. Amino acids: CASSYLEGGRNRYNEQFF.